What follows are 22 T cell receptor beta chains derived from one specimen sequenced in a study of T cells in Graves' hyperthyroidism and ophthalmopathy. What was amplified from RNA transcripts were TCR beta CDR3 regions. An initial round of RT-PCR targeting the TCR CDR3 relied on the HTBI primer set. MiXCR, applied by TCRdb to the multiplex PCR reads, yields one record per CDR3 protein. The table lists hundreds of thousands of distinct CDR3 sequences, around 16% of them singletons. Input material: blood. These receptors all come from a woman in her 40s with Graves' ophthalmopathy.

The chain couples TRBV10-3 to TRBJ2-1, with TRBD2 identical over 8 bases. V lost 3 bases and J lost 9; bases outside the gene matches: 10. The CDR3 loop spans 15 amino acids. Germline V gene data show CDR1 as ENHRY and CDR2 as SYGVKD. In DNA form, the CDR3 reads TGTGCCATCAGTGAACGGGAGGGTAGCGGCGGTGAGCAGTTCTTC. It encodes CAISEREGSGGEQFF.

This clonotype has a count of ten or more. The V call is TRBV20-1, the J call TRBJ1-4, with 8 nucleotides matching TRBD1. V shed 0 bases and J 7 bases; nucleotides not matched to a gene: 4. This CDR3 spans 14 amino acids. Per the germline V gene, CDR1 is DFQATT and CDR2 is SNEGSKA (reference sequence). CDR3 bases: TGCAGTGCTAGAGAACGACAGGGGCTTGAAAAACTGTTTTTT. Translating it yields CSARERQGLEKLFF.

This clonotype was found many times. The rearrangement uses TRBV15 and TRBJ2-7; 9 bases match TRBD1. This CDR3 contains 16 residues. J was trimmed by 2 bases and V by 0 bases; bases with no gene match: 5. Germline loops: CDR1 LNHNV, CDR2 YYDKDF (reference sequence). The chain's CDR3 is CATSRDAGTGTYEQYF. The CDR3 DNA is TGTGCCACCAGCAGAGATGCTGGGACAGGGACCTACGAGCAGTACTTC.

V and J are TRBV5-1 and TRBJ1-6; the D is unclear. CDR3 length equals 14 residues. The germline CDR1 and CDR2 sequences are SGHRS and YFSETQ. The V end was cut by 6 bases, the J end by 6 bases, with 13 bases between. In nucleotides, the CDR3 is TGCGCCAGCACCCCCCTGCCCGGTAATTCACCCCTCCACTTT. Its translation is CASTPLPGNSPLHF.

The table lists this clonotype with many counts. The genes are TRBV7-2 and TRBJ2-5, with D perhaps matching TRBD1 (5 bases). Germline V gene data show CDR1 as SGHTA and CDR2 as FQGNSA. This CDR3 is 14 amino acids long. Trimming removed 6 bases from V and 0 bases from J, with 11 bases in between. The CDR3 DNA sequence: TGTGCCAGCAGTACGACAGTGTACCAAGAGACCCAGTACTTC. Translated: CASSTTVYQETQYF.

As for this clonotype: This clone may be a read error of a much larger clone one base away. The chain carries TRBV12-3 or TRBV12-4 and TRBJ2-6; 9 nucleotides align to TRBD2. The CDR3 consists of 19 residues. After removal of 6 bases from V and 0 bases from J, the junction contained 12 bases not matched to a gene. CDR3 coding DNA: TGTGCCAGCAGCCAAGCGGCGGGGGGGCCCCCCTCTGGGGCCAACGTCCTGACTTTC. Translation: CASSQAAGGPPSGANVLTF.

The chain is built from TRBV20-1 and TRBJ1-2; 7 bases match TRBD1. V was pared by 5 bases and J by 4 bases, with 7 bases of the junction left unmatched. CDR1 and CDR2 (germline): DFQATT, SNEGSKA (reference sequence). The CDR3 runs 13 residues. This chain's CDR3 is CSAGMTGSYGYTF. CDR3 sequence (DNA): TGCAGTGCTGGAATGACAGGGAGCTATGGCTACACCTTC.

The CDR3 is CASSPGDHWDIQYF. The DNA for the CDR3 is TGTGCCAGCAGTCCAGGGGACCATTGGGACATTCAGTACTTC. The J gene is TRBJ2-4, the V gene TRBV7-9, with a weak D call TRBD1 (6 bases). The V end lost 6 bases, the J end lost 8 bases, and 17 bases lay between the germline ends. The germline gives CDR1 SEHNR, CDR2 FQNEAQ (reference sequence). This CDR3 has 14 amino acids.

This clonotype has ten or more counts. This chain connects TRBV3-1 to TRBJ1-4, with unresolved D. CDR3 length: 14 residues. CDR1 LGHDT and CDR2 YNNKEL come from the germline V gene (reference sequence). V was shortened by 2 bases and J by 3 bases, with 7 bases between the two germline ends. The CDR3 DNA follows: TGTGCCAGCAGCCAAAAACGGGCTAATGAAAAACTGTTTTTT. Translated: CASSQKRANEKLFF.

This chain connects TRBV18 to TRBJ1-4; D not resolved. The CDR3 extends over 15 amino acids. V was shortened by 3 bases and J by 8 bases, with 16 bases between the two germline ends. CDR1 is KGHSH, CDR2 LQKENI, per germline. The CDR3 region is CASSPSRETGEKLFF. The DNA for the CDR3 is TGTGCCAGCTCACCTTCAAGGGAGACCGGAGAAAAACTGTTTTTT.

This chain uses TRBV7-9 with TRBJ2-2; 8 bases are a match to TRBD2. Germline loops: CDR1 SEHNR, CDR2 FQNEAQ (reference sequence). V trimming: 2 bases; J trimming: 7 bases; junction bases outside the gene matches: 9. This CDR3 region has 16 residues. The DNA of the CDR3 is TGTGCCAGCAGCTTAAATTCAGCGGGAGAAGGCGGGGAGCTGTTTTTT. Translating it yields CASSLNSAGEGGELFF.

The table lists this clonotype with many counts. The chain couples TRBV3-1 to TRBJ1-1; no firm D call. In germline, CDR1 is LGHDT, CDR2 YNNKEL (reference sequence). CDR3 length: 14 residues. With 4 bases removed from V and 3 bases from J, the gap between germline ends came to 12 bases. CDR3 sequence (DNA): TGTGCCAGCAGCCCCGTCCTAGGGTACACTGAAGCTTTCTTT. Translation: CASSPVLGYTEAFF.

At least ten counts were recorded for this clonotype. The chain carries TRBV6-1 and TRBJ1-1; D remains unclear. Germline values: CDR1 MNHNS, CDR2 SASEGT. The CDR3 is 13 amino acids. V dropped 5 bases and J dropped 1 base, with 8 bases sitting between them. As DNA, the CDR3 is TGTGCCAGCAGTTATCTAGGGAACACTGAAGCTTTCTTT. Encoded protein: CASSYLGNTEAFF.

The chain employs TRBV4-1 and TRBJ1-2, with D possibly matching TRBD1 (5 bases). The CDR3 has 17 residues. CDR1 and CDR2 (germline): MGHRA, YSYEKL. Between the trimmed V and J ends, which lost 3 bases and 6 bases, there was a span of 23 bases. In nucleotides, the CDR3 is TGCGCCAGCAGCCATAGGGGAGTAGGGAGGAGTTCTGATGGCTACACCTTC. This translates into CASSHRGVGRSSDGYTF.

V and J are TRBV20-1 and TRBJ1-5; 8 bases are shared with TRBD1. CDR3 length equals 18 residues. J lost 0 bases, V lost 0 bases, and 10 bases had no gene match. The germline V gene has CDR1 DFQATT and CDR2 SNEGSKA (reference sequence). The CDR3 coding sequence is TGCAGTGCTAGAGATAAAGGACAGGGCAGTTATAGCAATCAGCCCCAGCATTTT. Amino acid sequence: CSARDKGQGSYSNQPQHF.

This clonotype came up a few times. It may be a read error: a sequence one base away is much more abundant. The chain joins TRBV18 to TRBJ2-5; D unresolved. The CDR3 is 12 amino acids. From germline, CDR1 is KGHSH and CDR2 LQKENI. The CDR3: CASPPPQETQYF. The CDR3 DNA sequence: TGTGCCAGCCCACCTCCTCAAGAGACCCAGTACTTC.

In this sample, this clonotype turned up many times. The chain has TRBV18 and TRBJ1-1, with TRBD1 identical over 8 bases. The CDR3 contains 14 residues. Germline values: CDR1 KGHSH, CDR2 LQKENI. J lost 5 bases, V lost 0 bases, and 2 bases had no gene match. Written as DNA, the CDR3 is TGTGCCAGCTCACCACCACAGGGGGGTACTGAAGCTTTCTTT. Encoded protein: CASSPPQGGTEAFF. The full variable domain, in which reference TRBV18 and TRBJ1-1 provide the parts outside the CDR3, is NAGVMQNPRHLVRRRGQEARLRCSPMKGHSHVYWYRQLPEEGLKFMVYLQKENIIDESGMPKERFSAEFPKEGPSILRIQQVVRGDSAAYFCASSPPQGGTEAFFGQGTRLTVV.

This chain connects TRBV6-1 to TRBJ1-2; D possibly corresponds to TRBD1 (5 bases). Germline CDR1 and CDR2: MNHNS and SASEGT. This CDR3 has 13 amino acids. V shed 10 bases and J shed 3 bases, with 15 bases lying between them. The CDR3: CAISGTDYYGYTF. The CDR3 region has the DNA TGTGCCATATCCGGGACGGATTACTATGGCTACACCTTC.

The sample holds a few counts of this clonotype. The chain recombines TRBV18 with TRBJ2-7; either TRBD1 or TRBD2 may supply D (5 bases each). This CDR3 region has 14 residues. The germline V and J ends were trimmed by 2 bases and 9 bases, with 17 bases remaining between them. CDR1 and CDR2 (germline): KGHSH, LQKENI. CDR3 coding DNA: TGTGCCAGCTCACCAGGGGACCTCCCGCACGGGCAGTACTTC. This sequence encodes CASSPGDLPHGQYF.

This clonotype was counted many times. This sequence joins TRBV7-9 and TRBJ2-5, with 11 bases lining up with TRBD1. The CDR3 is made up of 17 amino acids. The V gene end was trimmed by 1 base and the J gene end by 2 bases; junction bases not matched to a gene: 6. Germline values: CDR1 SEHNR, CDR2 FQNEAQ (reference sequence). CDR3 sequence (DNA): TGTGCCAGCAGCTTAGGGGGGACAGGGGGTTTTCAAGAGACCCAGTACTTC. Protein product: CASSLGGTGGFQETQYF. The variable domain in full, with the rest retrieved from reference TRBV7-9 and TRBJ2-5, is DTGVSQNPRHKITKRGQNVTFRCDPISEHNRLYWYRQTLGQGPEFLTYFQNEAQLEKSRLLSDRFSAERPKGSFSTLEIQRTEQGDSAMYLCASSLGGTGGFQETQYFGPGTRLLVL.

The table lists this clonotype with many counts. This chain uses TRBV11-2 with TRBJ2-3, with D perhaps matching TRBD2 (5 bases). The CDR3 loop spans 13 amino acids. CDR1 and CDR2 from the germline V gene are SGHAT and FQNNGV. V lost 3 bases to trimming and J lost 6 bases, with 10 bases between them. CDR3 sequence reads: CASSFLATDTQYF. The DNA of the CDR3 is TGTGCCAGCAGCTTCCTAGCAACGGATACGCAGTATTTT.

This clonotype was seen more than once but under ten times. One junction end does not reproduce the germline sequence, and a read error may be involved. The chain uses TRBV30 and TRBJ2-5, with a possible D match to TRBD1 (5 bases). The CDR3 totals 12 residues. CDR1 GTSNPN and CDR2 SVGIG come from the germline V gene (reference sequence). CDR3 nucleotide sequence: TGTGCCTGGAGGTCTGGGCAGGGCAAGGGGAACTTC. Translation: CAWRSGQGKGNF.